These 3 T cell receptor beta chains came from one sample sequenced in a study of blood T cell repertoires in COVID-19. The assay was immunoSEQ multiplex PCR, and TCRdb's table has in-frame clones only and misses some. The sample yields 300,000 to 350,000 clones, 88% seen once. The sequenced sample was PBMCs or T cells enriched from blood (not recorded which). The receptors were sampled from a man aged 25 to 45 who had recovered from COVID-19.

The chain combines TRBV30 with TRBJ1-1; D call uncertain. The germline V gene encodes CDR1 GTSNPN and CDR2 SVGIG (reference sequence). The CDR3 is 13 residues long. The V end lost 0 bases, the J end lost 7 bases, and 12 bases lay between the germline ends. The CDR3 bases are TGTGCCTGGAGTGTAAATTTGGTCAGTGAAGCTTTCTTT. The encoded protein is CAWSVNLVSEAFF.

The chain carries TRBV6-5 and TRBJ1-4; tentative D call: TRBD1 (6 bases). The CDR3 is made up of 16 amino acids. The ends were cut back, 0 bases at V and 5 bases at J, with 13 bases in the middle. Germline V CDR1 and CDR2: MNHEY, SVGAGI. The CDR3 region is CASSYSGGHVNEKLFF. The CDR3 bases are TGTGCCAGCAGTTACTCCGGGGGGCATGTAAATGAAAAACTGTTTTTT.

A note on this clone: At the DNA level, this CDR3 is encoded by other sequences in the same sample as well. The V call is TRBV27, the J call TRBJ2-7; possibly TRBD2 for D (6 bases). The CDR3 covers 15 residues. Trimming shortened V by 2 bases and J by 1 base, and 12 bases separated the two germline ends. CDR1 is MNHEY, CDR2 SMNVEV, per germline (reference sequence). The chain's CDR3 is CASSLRPGRSYEQYF. The CDR3 nucleotides are TGTGCCAGCAGTTTAAGGCCAGGGAGGTCCTACGAGCAGTACTTC.